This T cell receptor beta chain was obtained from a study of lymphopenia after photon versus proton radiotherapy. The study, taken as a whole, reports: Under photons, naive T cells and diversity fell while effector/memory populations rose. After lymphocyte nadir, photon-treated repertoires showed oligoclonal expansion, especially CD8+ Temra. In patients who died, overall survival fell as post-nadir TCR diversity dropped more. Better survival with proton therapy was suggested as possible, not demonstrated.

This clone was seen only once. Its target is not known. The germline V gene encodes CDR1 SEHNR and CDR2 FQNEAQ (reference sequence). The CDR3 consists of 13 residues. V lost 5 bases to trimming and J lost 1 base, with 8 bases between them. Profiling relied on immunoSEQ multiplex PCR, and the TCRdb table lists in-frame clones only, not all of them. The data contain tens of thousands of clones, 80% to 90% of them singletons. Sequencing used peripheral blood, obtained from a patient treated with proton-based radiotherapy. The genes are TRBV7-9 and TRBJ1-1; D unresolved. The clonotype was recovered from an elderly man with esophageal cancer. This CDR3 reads CASSTSPNTEAFF. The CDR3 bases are TGTGCCAGCAGCACTAGCCCGAACACTGAAGCTTTCTTT.